The present entry profiles one T cell receptor (beta chain) with its context. TCRdb's copy holds only in-frame clones and misses some; the assay was immunoSEQ multiplex PCR. The table includes tens of thousands of clones, more than 85% detected once. Germline values: CDR1 LGHNA, CDR2 YSLEER. The germline V and J ends were trimmed by 1 base and 6 bases, with 10 bases remaining between them. This CDR3 is built from 13 residues. The sample is drawn from a study of blood T cell repertoires in COVID-19. Across the study: Acute-phase and convalescent COVID-19 samples originated in the United States, Italy and Spain.

The V call is TRBV4-3, the J call TRBJ2-7; D not certain. The sample consisted of peripheral blood. The sequence was collected from a man aged 45-65 years with active COVID-19. The CDR3 spells CASSQGAGGEQYF. Here the CDR3 DNA reads TGCGCCAGCAGCCAAGGGGCCGGTGGCGAGCAGTACTTC.